This TCR beta chain was sequenced in a study of shared clonotypes between healthy human individuals. Study-level information: Each donor had three CD4 naive, three CD4 memory, two CD8 naive and one CD8 memory plate. The study's findings and limits: Generation of non-shared clonotypes was less probable than generation of clonotypes shared by all four donors.

Concerning this clone: Its antigen remains unidentified.

The authors ran the assay at deep level. Clones were read by immunoSEQ multiplex PCR, and TCRdb kept only the in-frame ones, dropping some. This sample has 2 million to 2.5 million clones, with just under 95% found just once. Sequenced sample: naive CD4+ T cells from PBMCs. As to subset: CD45RA+ positively selected. The source of this sequence is a man aged 18 to 30 in good health. Some clones in this sample may be carry-over from other donors' samples.

This CDR3 is CASTSRRGTGWAGELFF. CDR3 in DNA: TGTGCCAGCACCTCTCGGCGGGGGACAGGGTGGGCCGGGGAGCTGTTTTTT. The J gene is TRBJ2-2, the V gene TRBV5-5; 9 bases fit TRBD1. CDR1 and CDR2 (germline): SGHKS, YYEKEE (reference sequence). V gave up 6 bases and J gave up 6 bases; unmatched junction bases: 15. The CDR3 sequence is 17 residues long. Full variable domain (rest looked up from reference TRBV5-5 and TRBJ2-2): DAGVTQSPTHLIKTRGQQVTLRCSPISGHKSVSWYQQVLGQGPQFIFQYYEKEERGRGNFPDRFSARQFPNYSSELNVNALLLGDSALYLCASTSRRGTGWAGELFFGEGSRLTVL.